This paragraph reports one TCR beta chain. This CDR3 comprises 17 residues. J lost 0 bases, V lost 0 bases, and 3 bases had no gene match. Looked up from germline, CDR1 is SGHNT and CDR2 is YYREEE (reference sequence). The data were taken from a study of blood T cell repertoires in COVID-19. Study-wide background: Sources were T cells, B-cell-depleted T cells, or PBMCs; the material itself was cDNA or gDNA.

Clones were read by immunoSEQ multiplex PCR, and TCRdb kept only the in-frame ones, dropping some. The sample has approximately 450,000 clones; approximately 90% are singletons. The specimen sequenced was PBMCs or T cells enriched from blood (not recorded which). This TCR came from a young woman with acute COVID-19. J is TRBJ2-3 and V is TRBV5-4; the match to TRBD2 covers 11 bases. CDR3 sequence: CASSLALAGGSTDTQYF. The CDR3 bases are TGTGCCAGCAGCTTGGCCCTAGCGGGGGGTAGCACAGATACGCAGTATTTT.